This TCR beta chain was sequenced during a study of T cell responses to AZD1222 COVID-19 vaccine. Broader study findings: The donor cohort was predominantly white British with a female majority, and clonal diversity may have been underestimated. Spike-specific TCR breadth rose after two AZD1222 doses, and depth rose as well. None of the repertoires were sampled until the peak T cell response had passed.

Measured with immunoSEQ multiplex PCR; TCRdb has only the in-frame clones, and not every one. The sample lists approximately 150,000 clones; 93% were seen once. Of note for this clone: Its antigen is currently unknown.

V dropped 8 bases and J dropped 6; count of bases not matched to a gene: 5. This CDR3 is 15 amino acids long. Germline CDR1 is MNHEY and CDR2 is SVGAGI. The specimen comprised peripheral blood, sampled on day 0 of AZD1222 vaccination. The J gene is TRBJ2-2, the V gene TRBV6-5; TRBD2 matches at 14 bases. This receptor was taken from an adult in good health. The CDR3 DNA is TGTGCCAGCGCGACTAGCGGGGGGGGCTCCGGGGAGCTGTTTTTT. Translating it yields CASATSGGGSGELFF.